The clone carrying this TCR beta chain was seen ten or more times. The CDR3 covers 16 residues. The ends lost 3 bases at V and 9 bases at J; junction bases unmatched: 12. The germline V gene encodes CDR1 SNHLY and CDR2 FYNNEI. The sample belongs to a study of T cells in Graves' hyperthyroidism and ophthalmopathy. TCR beta CDR3 sequences were amplified from RNA transcripts. TCR CDR3 regions were first amplified by RT-PCR with HTBI primers. TCRdb re-called the multiplex PCR reads through MiXCR, storing one row per CDR3 protein. Of roughly 260,000 distinct CDR3 sequences listed, roughly 15% are singletons.

The clonotype was recovered from a middle-aged woman with Graves' hyperthyroidism that later progressed to Graves' ophthalmopathy. The V gene is TRBV2, the J gene TRBJ2-1; 9 bases fit TRBD2. Sequencing was carried out using blood. CDR3 in amino acids: CASSDLWLAGIGEQFF. CDR3 in DNA: TGTGCCAGCAGTGATCTATGGCTAGCGGGAATCGGTGAGCAGTTCTTC.